Below, 18 T cell receptor beta chains from the same sample are listed, as sequenced in a study of shared clonotypes between healthy human individuals. Only in-frame clones appear in the TCRdb table, and some are missing; sequencing was by immunoSEQ multiplex PCR. The profile shows hundreds of thousands of clones, 60% to 75% of them singletons. The sample consisted of memory CD4+ T cells sorted from blood. This sample's subset: CD45RA-negative fraction. Every receptor here comes from a woman in her thirties in good health.

This clone was seen only a few times. The chain couples TRBV19 to TRBJ2-1; no firm D call. There are 13 residues in the CDR3. The V end was cut by 3 bases, the J end by 5 bases, with 8 bases between. CDR1 LNHDA and CDR2 SQIVND come from the germline V gene (reference sequence). The CDR3 DNA sequence: TGTGCCAGTAGTATCCGGCTAAACAATGAGCAGTTCTTC. Amino acid sequence: CASSIRLNNEQFF.

This chain connects TRBV28 to TRBJ1-4, with D perhaps TRBD1 (5 bases). The CDR3 has 15 amino acids. Trimming stripped 5 bases from V and 7 bases from J, with 17 bases between. Germline V lookup: CDR1 MDHEN, CDR2 SYDVKM. DNA for the CDR3: TGTGCCAGCAGTGCCGTGGGGGGTGCGAGTGAAAAACTGTTTTTT. Its translation is CASSAVGGASEKLFF.

The V call is TRBV6-6, the J call TRBJ2-7, with unresolved D. The CDR3 extends over 13 amino acids. Germline V gene sequence: CDR1 MNHNY, CDR2 SVGAGI (reference sequence). Trimming removed 2 bases at V and 4 bases at J, with 9 bases between. CDR3 amino acids: CASSYNGVYEQYF. For the CDR3, the DNA is TGTGCCAGCAGTTACAATGGGGTGTACGAGCAGTACTTC.

This clone qualifies as medium-sized. At the DNA level, this CDR3 is encoded by other sequences in the same sample as well. This sequence joins TRBV29-1 and TRBJ2-2; D call uncertain. Trimming pared 2 bases from V and 4 bases from J, leaving 5 bases between. The CDR3 contains 12 residues. Germline V CDR1 and CDR2: SQVTM, ANQGSEA. This chain's CDR3 is CSVERTTGELFF. The CDR3, as DNA: TGCAGCGTTGAACGGACCACCGGGGAGCTGTTTTTT.

The rearrangement uses TRBV15 and TRBJ2-6; TRBD2 matches at 7 bases. Germline CDR1 and CDR2: LNHNV and YYDKDF (reference sequence). This CDR3 has 16 amino acids. After removal of 0 bases from V and 2 bases from J, the junction contained 1 base not matched to a gene. CDR3 sequence (DNA): TGTGCCACCAGCAGAGATGGGACTACTGGGGCCAACGTCCTGACTTTC. Translation: CATSRDGTTGANVLTF.

The chain recombines TRBV2 with TRBJ2-2; D may be TRBD1 (6 bases). The CDR3 consists of 15 residues. Trimming took off 6 bases at V and 5 bases at J, with 16 bases between the two ends. CDR1 and CDR2 (germline): SNHLY, FYNNEI. CDR3 residues: CASRGDLTGTGELFF. The CDR3 bases are TGTGCCAGCAGAGGAGACCTTACAGGGACCGGGGAGCTGTTTTTT.

The chain is built from TRBV7-9 and TRBJ2-3; tentatively, D is TRBD2 (5 bases). In germline, CDR1 is SEHNR, CDR2 FQNEAQ (reference sequence). The V end lost 3 bases, the J end lost 2 bases, and 9 bases lay between the germline ends. This CDR3 is built from 14 residues. This CDR3 reads CASSLDGDTDTQYF. The CDR3 DNA follows: TGTGCCAGCAGCTTGGACGGGGACACAGATACGCAGTATTTT.

The chain joins TRBV2 to TRBJ1-5, with 7 positions matching TRBD1. This CDR3 region has 13 residues. Trimming removed 4 bases from V and 7 bases from J; junction bases left unmatched: 4. The germline gives CDR1 SNHLY, CDR2 FYNNEI. CDR3 in amino acids: CASSGDRTQPQHF. CDR3 bases: TGTGCCAGCAGTGGGGACAGAACGCAGCCCCAGCATTTT.

The chain is built from TRBV18 and TRBJ2-7; TRBD1 aligns across 12 bases. The germline V gene has CDR1 KGHSH and CDR2 LQKENI. This CDR3 region has 16 residues. V lost 1 base and J lost 4; bases outside the gene matches: 5. CDR3 nucleotides: TGTGCCAGCTCACCACAAGGGACAGGGGGCACGTACGAGCAGTACTTC. Protein sequence: CASSPQGTGGTYEQYF. Supplemented by reference TRBV18 and TRBJ2-7, the full variable domain reads NAGVMQNPRHLVRRRGQEARLRCSPMKGHSHVYWYRQLPEEGLKFMVYLQKENIIDESGMPKERFSAEFPKEGPSILRIQQVVRGDSAAYFCASSPQGTGGTYEQYFGPGTRLTVT.

The rearrangement joins TRBV6-6 to TRBJ2-1; the D gene is possibly TRBD2 (6 bases). The CDR3 runs 15 residues. Germline V lookup: CDR1 MNHNY, CDR2 SVGAGI (reference sequence). The ends were cut back, 2 bases at V and 6 bases at J, with 14 bases in the middle. The CDR3 sequence: CASSYDGSSVNEQFF. DNA for the CDR3: TGTGCCAGCAGTTACGACGGGAGTTCGGTCAATGAGCAGTTCTTC.

This clone was seen only a few times. The gene calls are TRBV6-1 and TRBJ2-2, with 12 bases matching TRBD2. Losses at the gene ends were 2 bases for V and 3 bases for J; bases not matched to a gene: 4. Germline V lookup: CDR1 MNHNS, CDR2 SASEGT. CDR3 size: 17 residues. CDR3 nucleotides: TGTGCCAGCAGTGAAAAACTAGCGGGAGGTTACACCGGGGAGCTGTTTTTT. Translated, it gives CASSEKLAGGYTGELFF.

In DNA, the CDR3 is TGTGCCAGCAGTCCCGACAGGGCCGTCACTGAAGCTTTCTTT. Residues: CASSPDRAVTEAFF. J is TRBJ1-1 and V is TRBV27; 7 bases line up with TRBD1. The junction had 7 bases not matched to a gene; V was cut back by 5 bases and J by 4 bases. This CDR3 has 14 residues. CDR1 and CDR2 (germline): MNHEY, SMNVEV (reference sequence).

The rearrangement links TRBV6-6 to TRBJ2-1, with 9 bases identical to TRBD2. The CDR3 runs 16 residues. J lost 4 bases, V lost 5 bases, and 9 bases had no gene match. Per the germline V gene, CDR1 is MNHNY and CDR2 is SVGAGI (reference sequence). The CDR3 nucleotides are TGTGCCAGCAGTGCTCGGCGGGCGGGAGGGTACAATGAGCAGTTCTTC. It translates to CASSARRAGGYNEQFF.

The chain couples TRBV7-9 to TRBJ2-2; D is perhaps TRBD1 or TRBD2 (5 bases each). Germline assignment: CDR1 SEHNR and CDR2 FQNEAQ (reference sequence). This CDR3 contains 16 residues. The V end lost 4 bases, the J end lost 0 bases, and 12 bases lay between the germline ends. In DNA form, the CDR3 reads TGTGCCAGCAGCTACCCGGGACGGGCGAACACCGGGGAGCTGTTTTTT. Its protein product is CASSYPGRANTGELFF.

V is TRBV7-2 and J is TRBJ2-1; TRBD1 might be the D (5 bases). CDR3 length: 18 residues. Trimming removed 2 bases at V and 6 bases at J, with 23 bases between. Per the germline V gene, CDR1 is SGHTA and CDR2 is FQGNSA. The CDR3 spells CASSLTRQSLSSANEQFF. CDR3 coding DNA: TGTGCCAGCAGCTTAACCCGACAGTCCCTTAGCAGTGCCAATGAGCAGTTCTTC.

The chain combines TRBV5-1 with TRBJ1-1, with no clear D. The length of the CDR3 is 14 residues. The V gene lost 2 bases and the J gene lost 0 bases, with 8 bases spanning the gap. Germline CDR1 and CDR2: SGHRS and YFSETQ. Written as DNA, the CDR3 is TGCGCCAGCAGCTTTTCGACCGTGAACACTGAAGCTTTCTTT. Residues: CASSFSTVNTEAFF. Drawing the rest from reference TRBV5-1 and TRBJ1-1, the complete variable domain is KAGVTQTPRYLIKTRGQQVTLSCSPISGHRSVSWYQQTPGQGLQFLFEYFSETQRNKGNFPGRFSGRQFSNSRSEMNVSTLELGDSALYLCASSFSTVNTEAFFGQGTRLTVV.

This clone was observed once. The chain uses TRBV5-1 and TRBJ1-5; possible D gene TRBD1, 5 bases. CDR1 and CDR2 from the germline V gene are SGHRS and YFSETQ. V was shortened by 0 bases and J by 6 bases, with 10 bases between the two germline ends. The CDR3 has 14 amino acids. The CDR3 loop reads CASSLVGGGQPQHF. For the CDR3, the DNA is TGCGCCAGCAGCTTGGTTGGGGGTGGTCAGCCCCAGCATTTT.

The chain employs TRBV19 and TRBJ1-2; D possibly corresponds to TRBD1 (5 bases). Germline lookup yields CDR1 LNHDA and CDR2 SQIVND (reference sequence). The CDR3 sequence is 14 residues long. The V end was cut by 1 base, the J end by 4 bases, with 10 bases between. CDR3 amino acids: CASSIGGTAYGYTF. The CDR3 DNA follows: TGTGCCAGTAGTATAGGGGGGACCGCCTATGGCTACACCTTC.